This T cell receptor (beta chain) was observed in a study of cytomegalovirus exposure and HLA in healthy donors. Study-level findings and limits: Through in vitro validation, three CMV-associated chains were shown to be specific for CMV antigens. The Asian-associated ancestry cluster reportedly had fewer N-insertions than the roughly 720-donor mean in a later analysis. A later analysis linked about 17,000 TCR beta sequences to HLA alleles at 0.05 false discovery rate.

The PCR used 60 Vbeta and 13 Jbeta primers. Using immunoSEQ multiplex PCR, the repertoire was profiled, and TCRdb retains in-frame clones only, with some absent. The sample has hundreds of thousands of clones, roughly 87% seen once. CDR1 and CDR2 from the germline V gene are SNHLY and FYNNEI. The CDR3 has 17 amino acids. J was trimmed by 4 bases and V by 6 bases; bases with no gene match: 14. Comment on this clone: What it recognizes is unknown.

The sample was PBMCs. The chain employs TRBV2 and TRBJ1-1, with 10 bases identical to TRBD1. The clonotype originates from a man aged 35 to 55 in good health and CMV-seropositive. The CDR3: CASSVSRGQGWGTEAFF. Written as DNA, the CDR3 is TGTGCCAGCAGCGTTTCGAGGGGACAGGGGTGGGGCACTGAAGCTTTCTTT.